This TCR beta chain was found in a study of memory CD4+ T cells and cytomegalovirus serostatus. Study in general: Of the healthy Belgian adults, roughly ten were CMV seropositive and 20 to 30 seronegative.

Authors' methods: After removing out-of-frame reads, around 2,100,000 distinct TCRbeta sequences remained. Clones were sequenced by immunoSEQ multiplex PCR, and TCRdb holds only the in-frame ones, with some missing. V and J calls and clone size follow that table, whereas D and trimming were derived from the DNA. The sample includes under 40,000 clones, around 79% of them seen just once. Single viable CD3+CD4+CD8-CD45RO+ cells were sorted as the memory CD4+ T cells. Study-level findings and limits: A US-trained random forest predicted CMV serostatus with median AUC around 0.91. The CMV-associated TCR signature appears largely within the CD4+ memory repertoire.

Worth noting for this clone: Its antigen is not identified.

Trimming removed 1 base from V and 5 bases from J, with 8 bases in between. The CDR3 has 13 residues. Germline values: CDR1 SGHAT, CDR2 FQDESV (reference sequence). The specimen was memory CD4+ T cells from blood. This TCR was sampled from an adult in good health and CMV-seropositive. The chain carries TRBV11-1 and TRBJ2-5; D may correspond to TRBD1 or TRBD2 (5 bases each). CDR3 in DNA: TGTGCCAGCAGCTTAGGGGGGAAGGAGACCCAGTACTTC. It encodes CASSLGGKETQYF.